One and the same sample provided the 8 T cell receptor beta chains below, sequenced in a study of T cell responses to AZD1222 COVID-19 vaccine. Libraries were prepared by immunoSEQ multiplex PCR; TCRdb keeps only in-frame clonotypes and omits some of them. The table lists more than 75,000 clones, roughly four fifths of them singletons. The specimen comprised peripheral blood, sampled 28 days after the second AZD1222 dose. The receptors shown here come from an adult who received the AZD1222 COVID-19 vaccine.

The chain links TRBV9 to TRBJ2-2; TRBD1 matches at 8 bases. The CDR3 extends over 16 amino acids. CDR1 is SGDLS and CDR2 is YYNGEE in the germline V gene. The J segment lost 3 bases and the V segment lost 4 bases, leaving 8 bases of the junction unmatched. The CDR3 region is CASSTRQGRDTGELFF. The DNA of the CDR3 is TGTGCCAGCAGCACGCGACAGGGGCGAGACACCGGGGAGCTGTTTTTT. Supplemented by reference TRBV9 and TRBJ2-2, the full variable domain reads DSGVTQTPKHLITATGQRVTLRCSPRSGDLSVYWYQQSLDQGLQFLIQYYNGEERAKGNILERFSAQQFPDLHSELNLSSLELGDSALYFCASSTRQGRDTGELFFGEGSRLTVL.

CDR3 bases: TGTGCCAGCAGTACTCCGGGACAGGGAAAAGGGGCAGATACGCAGTATTTT. Amino acids: CASSTPGQGKGADTQYF. The chain carries TRBV28 and TRBJ2-3; 9 bases align to TRBD1. Per germline, CDR1 MDHEN and CDR2 SYDVKM. With V trimmed by 5 bases and J by 4 bases, 13 bases remained unmatched. This CDR3 region has 17 residues.

The chain couples TRBV5-6 to TRBJ2-6; no firm D call. This CDR3 is 17 amino acids long. Deletions cut 1 base from V and 4 bases from J, with 15 bases between. The V gene's germline CDR1 is SGHDT and CDR2 YYEEEE. CDR3 bases: TGTGCCAGCAGCTTGCTCCCGGGCTCTAAAGGGGCCAACGTCCTGACTTTC. Residues: CASSLLPGSKGANVLTF.

The V gene is TRBV14, the J gene TRBJ2-5; D is uncertain. Trimming took off 5 bases at V and 0 bases at J, with 10 bases between the two ends. Per germline, CDR1 SGHDN and CDR2 FVKESK. CDR3 length: 14 amino acids. The CDR3 DNA follows: TGTGCCAGCAGCGGTCGCTTGTACCAAGAGACCCAGTACTTC. It specifies CASSGRLYQETQYF.

The gene calls are TRBV12-3 or TRBV12-4 and TRBJ1-5; no reliable D call. V was cut by 1 base and J by 5 bases, with 6 bases left in between. The CDR3 covers 13 residues. This CDR3 is CASSLGAYQPQHF. The CDR3, as DNA: TGTGCCAGCAGTTTAGGGGCTTATCAGCCCCAGCATTTT.

The chain links TRBV7-3 to TRBJ2-2, with 8 bases that match TRBD1. This CDR3 is 16 amino acids long. Germline values: CDR1 SGHTA, CDR2 FQGTGA. V lost 2 bases and J lost 4; bases outside the gene matches: 6. CDR3 sequence reads: CASSLYAGGGTGELFF. CDR3 in DNA: TGTGCCAGCAGCTTATATGCAGGGGGCGGCACCGGGGAGCTGTTTTTT. Together with reference TRBV7-3 and TRBJ2-2, the CDR3 gives the full variable domain: GAGVSQTPSNKVTEKGKYVELRCDPISGHTALYWYRQSLGQGPEFLIYFQGTGAADDSGLPNDRFFAVRPEGSVSTLKIQRTERGDSAVYLCASSLYAGGGTGELFFGEGSRLTVL.

This clone is judged medium-sized (0.01 to 0.1%). The V call is TRBV12-3 or TRBV12-4, the J call TRBJ2-7, with 9 bases that match TRBD2. CDR3 length: 13 amino acids. V was clipped by 6 bases and J by 9 bases; unmatched bases: 9. The CDR3, as DNA: TGTGCCAGCAGAATAGCGGGGGTGGGGTTGCAGTACTTC. Encoded protein: CASRIAGVGLQYF.

The chain links TRBV2 to TRBJ1-2; 7 bases map to TRBD1. Germline trimming cut 10 bases from V and 8 bases from J; bases unmatched to any gene: 10. Per the germline V gene, CDR1 is SNHLY and CDR2 is FYNNEI. The CDR3 length is 12 residues. The CDR3: CATITGAGGYTF. CDR3 coding DNA: TGTGCCACCATTACAGGGGCTGGGGGCTACACCTTC.